Each of the 32 T cell receptor beta chains below was sequenced from the same sample in a study of blood T cell repertoires in COVID-19. Repertoires were generated with immunoSEQ multiplex PCR, while TCRdb's copy carries only in-frame clones and drops some. The sample carries tens of thousands of clones, 85% to 90% recorded once. The sequencing sample was made of peripheral blood. These receptors originate from a human donor with active COVID-19. The donor label of this sample is uncertain.

This clone was counted only a few times. The chain employs TRBV10-2 and TRBJ2-1, with 7 bases identical to TRBD2. The germline V gene has CDR1 WSHSY and CDR2 SAAADI. Trimming removed 6 bases from V and 4 bases from J; junction bases left unmatched: 9. The length of the CDR3 is 15 residues. This chain's CDR3 is CASSPAWGGYNEQFF. CDR3 in DNA: TGCGCCAGCAGCCCCGCATGGGGGGGATACAATGAGCAGTTCTTC.

The J gene is TRBJ1-6, the V gene TRBV6-5; 7 bases agree with TRBD1. Germline-derived CDR1 and CDR2 are MNHEY and SVGAGI. The CDR3 totals 15 residues. V lost 6 bases to trimming and J lost 9 bases; unmatched junction nucleotides: 11. The CDR3 here is CASSPEGAFASPLHF. CDR3 bases: TGTGCCAGCAGCCCAGAGGGGGCGTTTGCTTCACCCCTCCACTTT.

In regard to this clone: Other DNA sequences within the sample encode an identical CDR3. This chain joins TRBV5-4 and TRBJ2-3, with no clear D. The CDR3 is made up of 12 amino acids. Trimming left V 3 bases short and J 2 bases short, with 4 bases between. From germline, CDR1 is SGHNT and CDR2 YYREEE (reference sequence). CDR3 bases: TGTGCCAGCAGCTCATCCACAGATACGCAGTATTTT. Its protein product is CASSSSTDTQYF. The full variable domain, its missing parts supplied by reference TRBV5-4 and TRBJ2-3, is ETGVTQSPTHLIKTRGQQVTLRCSSQSGHNTVSWYQQALGQGPQFIFQYYREEENGRGNFPPRFSGLQFPNYSSELNVNALELDDSALYLCASSSSTDTQYFGPGTRLTVL.

The chain links TRBV19 to TRBJ2-2, with 10 nucleotides matching TRBD2. Trimming removed 3 bases from V and 5 bases from J; junction bases left unmatched: 9. Germline CDR1 reads LNHDA; CDR2 reads SQIVND (reference sequence). CDR3 length equals 17 residues. CDR3 region: CASSIIAGGRRTGELFF. The CDR3 DNA reads as TGTGCCAGTAGTATCATAGCGGGGGGCCGGCGAACCGGGGAGCTGTTTTTT.

The rearrangement links TRBV16 to TRBJ1-2; no clear D gene. Per germline, CDR1 KGHSY and CDR2 FQNENV. CDR3 size: 14 residues. The germline V and J ends were trimmed by 7 bases and 2 bases, with 14 bases remaining between them. In DNA, the CDR3 is TGTGCCAGCACCTCTCGGTCGGAGAACTATGGCTACACCTTC. Translation: CASTSRSENYGYTF. Full variable domain (remainder filled in from reference TRBV16 and TRBJ1-2): GEEVAQTPKHLVRGEGQKAKLYCAPIKGHSYVFWYQQVLKNEFKFLISFQNENVFDETGMPKERFSAKCLPNSPCSLEIQATKLEDSAVYFCASTSRSENYGYTFGSGTRLTVV.

The chain links TRBV4-1 to TRBJ2-7, with TRBD1 matching over 8 bases. The CDR3 has 15 amino acids. Trimming at V came to 0 bases and at J to 6 bases, leaving 7 bases not matched to a gene. Germline V gene sequence: CDR1 MGHRA, CDR2 YSYEKL. CDR3 DNA: TGCGCCAGCAGCCAAGAAGTGACAGGGGTAAGCGAGCAGTACTTC. Translating it yields CASSQEVTGVSEQYF.

The J gene is TRBJ1-2, the V gene TRBV19, with 8 positions matching TRBD1. This CDR3 comprises 17 residues. Germline V lookup: CDR1 LNHDA, CDR2 SQIVND (reference sequence). The V and J ends lost 8 bases and 3 bases, in that order; junction bases with no gene match: 17. The CDR3 loop is CASRTRGRGQSYYGYTF. In DNA form, the CDR3 reads TGTGCCAGTCGAACCCGGGGCAGGGGGCAGTCGTACTATGGCTACACCTTC.

Concerning this clone itself: At one end, the junction sequence differs from germline, possibly due to a read error. This sequence joins TRBV7-2 and TRBJ2-1; 8 positions agree with TRBD2. Germline V lookup: CDR1 SGHTA, CDR2 FQGNSA. The CDR3 contains 17 residues. The CDR3 bases are TGTGCCAGCAGCCTAGCTAGCGGGCGGACCTACTACAATGAGCAGTTCTTC. Translated: CASSLASGRTYYNEQFF.

This clone came up a few times. The gene calls are TRBV7-2 and TRBJ2-3; 11 bases line up with TRBD2. Per germline, CDR1 SGHTA and CDR2 FQGNSA. After removal of 5 bases from V and 3 bases from J, the junction contained 1 base not matched to a gene. The CDR3 runs to 14 residues. The CDR3 coding sequence is TGTGCCAGCAGCCGGACTAGCGGGACAGATACGCAGTATTTT. This sequence encodes CASSRTSGTDTQYF.

The chain joins TRBV9 to TRBJ1-1; TRBD1 might be the D (6 bases). V was trimmed by 4 bases and J by 4 bases, leaving 14 bases between them. The CDR3 covers 14 residues. The V gene's germline CDR1 is SGDLS and CDR2 YYNGEE. The CDR3 loop is CASSRRGSGTEAFF. The DNA for the CDR3 is TGTGCCAGCAGCCGTAGGGGGTCGGGCACTGAAGCTTTCTTT.

The chain links TRBV11-2 to TRBJ1-1; D might be TRBD1 (5 bases). V dropped 1 base and J dropped 6 bases, with 12 bases sitting between them. The CDR3 consists of 14 residues. Per germline, CDR1 SGHAT and CDR2 FQNNGV. In DNA, the CDR3 is TGTGCCAGCAGCTTAGGGTACAGGCCTGCTGAAGCTTTCTTT. Its translation is CASSLGYRPAEAFF.

The chain combines TRBV6-5 with TRBJ2-5, with TRBD2 matching over 9 bases. Germline V gene sequence: CDR1 MNHEY, CDR2 SVGAGI. The CDR3 runs 15 residues. With V trimmed by 5 bases and J by 5 bases, 9 bases remained unmatched. The CDR3 is CASSSGRIIRETQYF. Written as DNA, the CDR3 is TGTGCCAGCAGTAGCGGGAGGATTATTCGGGAGACCCAGTACTTC.

The chain joins TRBV18 to TRBJ1-1; maybe TRBD1 (6 bases). The CDR3 loop spans 14 amino acids. Germline V gives CDR1 KGHSH, CDR2 LQKENI. V lost 6 bases to trimming and J lost 0 bases, with 11 bases between them. This chain's CDR3 is CASSIQGMNTEAFF. The CDR3 DNA reads TGTGCCAGCTCGATACAGGGCATGAACACTGAAGCTTTCTTT.

The V gene is TRBV10-1, the J gene TRBJ1-1; tentatively, D is TRBD1 (6 bases). V shed 2 bases and J shed 3 bases, with 13 bases lying between them. This CDR3 has 15 amino acids. Germline V lookup: CDR1 WNHNN, CDR2 SYGVQD (reference sequence). The CDR3 nucleotides are TGCGCCAGCAGTGAGCCCAGGGGTACTGACACTGAAGCTTTCTTT. Encoded protein: CASSEPRGTDTEAFF.

The V gene is TRBV5-1, the J gene TRBJ2-7; 16 nucleotides match TRBD2. The germline V gene encodes CDR1 SGHRS and CDR2 YFSETQ. Unmatched junction bases numbered 6, after V lost 3 bases and J lost 6 bases. CDR3 length equals 16 residues. The CDR3 reads CASSSGLAGGFVEQYF. DNA of the CDR3: TGCGCCAGCAGCTCGGGACTAGCGGGAGGGTTTGTCGAGCAGTACTTC.

J is TRBJ2-7 and V is TRBV4-3; 10 positions match TRBD2. The trim removed 4 bases at V and 0 bases at J, leaving 12 bases unmatched. Germline V gives CDR1 LGHNA, CDR2 YSLEER. This CDR3 contains 18 residues. CDR3 sequence reads: CASSPVVPASGSSYEQYF. CDR3 sequence (DNA): TGCGCCAGCAGCCCTGTCGTTCCGGCTAGCGGGAGCTCCTACGAGCAGTACTTC.

The rearrangement joins TRBV12-5 to TRBJ2-3; 11 bases agree with TRBD2. The V and J ends lost 6 bases and 0 bases, in that order; junction bases with no gene match: 8. Looked up from germline, CDR1 is LGHNT and CDR2 is FRNRAP. The CDR3 is 17 residues long. The CDR3 DNA reads TGTGCTAGTGGCTCTGGACTAGCGGGCCCTAGCACAGATACGCAGTATTTT. As protein: CASGSGLAGPSTDTQYF.

This clone is termed medium-sized. In DNA form, the CDR3 reads TGTGCCAGCAGTTTACCCGCCAGGGTTCGGAGCAATCAGCCCCAGCATTTT. Translating gives CASSLPARVRSNQPQHF. The gene calls are TRBV28 and TRBJ1-5, with D possibly matching TRBD1 (5 bases). Germline lookup yields CDR1 MDHEN and CDR2 SYDVKM. There are 17 residues in the CDR3. V was shortened by 2 bases and J by 1 base, with 15 bases between the two germline ends.

This chain uses TRBV18 with TRBJ2-7, with no clear D. Germline V gives CDR1 KGHSH, CDR2 LQKENI. The CDR3 runs to 14 residues. The V end was cut by 0 bases, the J end by 5 bases, with 11 bases between. The CDR3 region is CASSPPSGSDEQYF. CDR3 DNA sequence: TGTGCCAGCTCACCACCGTCGGGTTCGGACGAGCAGTACTTC.

V and J are TRBV18 and TRBJ1-6; TRBD1 matches at 11 bases. The V gene end was trimmed by 3 bases and the J gene end by 10 bases; junction bases not matched to a gene: 8. Germline-derived CDR1 and CDR2 are KGHSH and LQKENI. The CDR3 is made up of 16 amino acids. The CDR3 protein is CASSPVGQGARSPLHF. DNA of the CDR3: TGTGCCAGCTCACCTGTTGGACAGGGGGCAAGGTCACCCCTCCACTTT.

V is TRBV7-2 and J is TRBJ1-2; tentatively, D is TRBD1 (5 bases). V lost 7 bases and J 3 bases, leaving 18 bases between the germline ends. CDR3 length: 15 residues. CDR1 is SGHTA, CDR2 FQGNSA, per germline. CDR3: CASTSRQGYDYGYTF. DNA for the CDR3: TGTGCCAGCACCTCCCGCCAGGGATATGACTATGGCTACACCTTC.

The chain joins TRBV6-2 or TRBV6-3 to TRBJ2-7; D not resolved. Trimming removed 2 bases at V and 2 bases at J, with 7 bases between. Per the germline V gene, CDR1 is MNHEY and CDR2 is SVGEGT. CDR3 length equals 13 residues. The CDR3 DNA follows: TGTGCCAGCAGTTACCACCAGACCTACGAGCAGTACTTC. This translates into CASSYHQTYEQYF.

The DNA for the CDR3 is TGTGCCAGTAGTATGACGGGGGGGATTAGGTACGAGCAGTACTTC. This translates into CASSMTGGIRYEQYF. The chain combines TRBV19 with TRBJ2-7, with 8 positions matching TRBD2. The CDR3 covers 15 residues. Germline V gene data show CDR1 as LNHDA and CDR2 as SQIVND (reference sequence). After removal of 3 bases from V and 4 bases from J, the junction contained 8 bases not matched to a gene.

This clone has just one count. This sequence joins TRBV7-2 and TRBJ2-3, with 9 positions matching TRBD1. V gave up 1 base and J gave up 3 bases; unmatched junction bases: 2. Germline CDR1 and CDR2: SGHTA and FQGNSA. CDR3 length: 15 amino acids. The CDR3 spells CASSLVGTGTDTQYF. DNA for the CDR3: TGTGCCAGCAGCTTAGTTGGGACAGGGACAGATACGCAGTATTTT.

The chain links TRBV28 to TRBJ1-2, with 8 bases that match TRBD1. The germline gives CDR1 MDHEN, CDR2 SYDVKM. J lost 2 bases, V lost 6 bases, and 11 bases had no gene match. The CDR3 extends over 16 amino acids. In nucleotides, the CDR3 is TGTGCCAGCAGGCAAGACTCAGGGGGCGCAAACTATGGCTACACCTTC. This translates into CASRQDSGGANYGYTF.

The V gene is TRBV11-3, the J gene TRBJ2-1; no definite D call. The CDR3 is 15 amino acids. Trimming took off 3 bases at V and 0 bases at J, with 9 bases between the two ends. Germline CDR1 is SGHNT and CDR2 is YENEEA. The CDR3 sequence: CASSFGRVSYNEQFF. The CDR3 DNA reads as TGTGCCAGCAGCTTCGGCCGGGTCTCCTACAATGAGCAGTTCTTC.

This clone was detected a few times. The chain uses TRBV5-1 and TRBJ2-3; no clear D gene. Germline V gene sequence: CDR1 SGHRS, CDR2 YFSETQ. V dropped 0 bases and J dropped 4 bases, with 9 bases sitting between them. The CDR3 consists of 14 residues. CDR3: CASSLELVSDTQYF. The CDR3 bases are TGCGCCAGCAGCTTGGAGTTAGTCTCAGATACGCAGTATTTT.

This clone was picked up one time. V and J are TRBV4-2 and TRBJ1-1, with TRBD1 matching 9 bases. This CDR3 contains 17 residues. CDR1 is LGHNA, CDR2 YNFKEQ, per germline. V trimming: 0 bases; J trimming: 2 bases; junction bases outside the gene matches: 7. Here the CDR3 DNA reads TGTGCCAGCAGCCAAGATATTACGACAGGGGGAAACACTGAAGCTTTCTTT. Its translation: CASSQDITTGGNTEAFF.

The chain employs TRBV5-1 and TRBJ2-1; 11 bases are shared with TRBD2. The J segment lost 4 bases and the V segment lost 1 base, leaving 4 bases of the junction unmatched. The CDR3 covers 16 residues. CDR1 and CDR2 (germline): SGHRS, YFSETQ. This chain's CDR3 is CASSLTSGSSYNEQFF. The CDR3 nucleotides are TGCGCCAGCAGCTTGACTAGCGGGAGTTCTTACAATGAGCAGTTCTTC.

DNA of the CDR3: TGTGCCAGCAGTTTGGACAGGGGCAACGAGCAGTACTTC. As protein: CASSLDRGNEQYF. V is TRBV12-3 or TRBV12-4 and J is TRBJ2-7, with 9 bases fitting TRBD1. CDR3 length equals 13 residues. Unmatched junction bases numbered 2, after V lost 3 bases and J lost 5 bases.

This clone has just a few counts. The gene calls are TRBV5-1 and TRBJ2-1; perhaps TRBD1 as D (6 bases). The CDR3 runs 15 residues. Trimming took off 0 bases at V and 6 bases at J, with 13 bases between the two ends. Germline CDR1 is SGHRS and CDR2 is YFSETQ. CDR3: CASSLGRGRGNEQFF. In DNA, the CDR3 is TGCGCCAGCAGCTTGGGCAGGGGTAGGGGCAATGAGCAGTTCTTC.

The J gene is TRBJ1-6, the V gene TRBV5-1, with 10 bases matching TRBD1. V was pared by 4 bases and J by 7 bases, with 2 bases of the junction left unmatched. The CDR3 runs 14 residues. CDR1 is SGHRS, CDR2 YFSETQ, per germline. The CDR3 nucleotides read TGCGCCAGCAGCAAGGGACAGGGGAATTCACCCCTCCACTTT. It yields the protein CASSKGQGNSPLHF.